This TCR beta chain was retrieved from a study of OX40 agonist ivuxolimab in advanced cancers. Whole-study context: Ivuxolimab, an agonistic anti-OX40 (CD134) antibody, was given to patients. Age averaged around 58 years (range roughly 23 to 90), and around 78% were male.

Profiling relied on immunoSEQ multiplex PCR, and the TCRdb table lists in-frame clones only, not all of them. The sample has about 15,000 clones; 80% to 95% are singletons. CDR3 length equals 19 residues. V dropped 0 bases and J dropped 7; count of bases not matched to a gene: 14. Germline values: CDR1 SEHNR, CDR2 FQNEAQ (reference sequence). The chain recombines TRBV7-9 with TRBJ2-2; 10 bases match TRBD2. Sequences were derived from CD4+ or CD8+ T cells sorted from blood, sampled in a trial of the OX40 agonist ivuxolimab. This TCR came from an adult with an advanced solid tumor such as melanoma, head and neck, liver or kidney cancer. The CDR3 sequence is CASSLAWLAGEYPHGELFF. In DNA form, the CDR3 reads TGTGCCAGCAGCTTAGCGTGGCTAGCGGGAGAGTATCCCCACGGGGAGCTGTTTTTT.